These 7 T cell receptor beta chains originate from one sample sequenced in a study of cytomegalovirus exposure and HLA in healthy donors. Assay used: immunoSEQ multiplex PCR; TCRdb lists only in-frame clones, some missing. The table records about 57,000 clones, 80% to 90% of them present only once. The sample was PBMCs. These receptors were collected from a woman between 18 and 29 years old in good health and CMV-seronegative.

This sequence joins TRBV29-1 and TRBJ2-1, with D tentatively TRBD2 (6 bases). The germline CDR1 and CDR2 sequences are SQVTM and ANQGSEA. This CDR3 region has 16 residues. V dropped 6 bases and J dropped 6 bases, with 24 bases sitting between them. The CDR3 protein is CSVGRSHGEAVNEQFF. In nucleotides, the CDR3 is TGCAGCGTGGGCCGGTCGCATGGGGAGGCGGTCAATGAGCAGTTCTTC.

The V and J genes are TRBV28 and TRBJ1-5; possible D gene TRBD1, 5 bases. This CDR3 has 13 residues. Between the trimmed V and J ends, which lost 7 bases and 6 bases, there was a span of 13 bases. Germline CDR1 and CDR2: MDHEN and SYDVKM. The CDR3 nucleotides are TGTGCCAGCACCTTCCAGGGAAGTCAGCCCCAGCATTTT. It yields the protein CASTFQGSQPQHF.

Turning to this clone: An end of the junction does not agree with germline; a read error may underlie this. The chain employs TRBV7-2 and TRBJ1-2; TRBD1 might be the D (5 bases). The germline gives CDR1 SGHTA, CDR2 FQGNSA. This CDR3 spans 15 amino acids. The CDR3 region has the DNA TGTGCCAACAGCTTTCAGGGCAGGGTGAACTATGGCTACACCTTC. Its translation: CANSFQGRVNYGYTF.

The CDR3 coding sequence is TGTGCCAGCCAGGACAGTGGCTTCTCTGGAAACACCATATATTTT. Amino acids: CASQDSGFSGNTIYF. This rearrangement joins TRBV2 to TRBJ1-3, with TRBD1 as a possible D gene (6 bases). CDR1 and CDR2 from the germline V gene are SNHLY and FYNNEI. CDR3 length equals 15 residues. V was trimmed by 8 bases and J by 0 bases, leaving 14 bases between them.

The chain uses TRBV6-1 and TRBJ2-4, with D possibly matching TRBD1 (6 bases). The V end was cut by 5 bases, the J end by 0 bases, with 11 bases between. The CDR3 length is 15 residues. The germline V gene encodes CDR1 MNHNS and CDR2 SASEGT. In DNA, the CDR3 is TGTGCCAGCAGTCCGACAGGTCTAGCCAAAAACATTCAGTACTTC. The encoded protein is CASSPTGLAKNIQYF.

As to this clone: Compared with germline, one end of the junction differs, possibly owing to a read error. This rearrangement joins TRBV5-6 to TRBJ2-1; 10 nucleotides match TRBD2. Germline V gene lookup returns CDR1 SGHDT and CDR2 YYEEEE. The CDR3 is 17 amino acids. DNA for the CDR3: TGTGCCAGCAGCTCTCCCGAAGGAGCGGGAGGGGGCAATGGGCAGTTCTTC. It encodes CASSSPEGAGGGNGQFF. Variable domain in full (rest from reference TRBV5-6 and TRBJ2-1): DAGVTQSPTHLIKTRGQQVTLRCSPKSGHDTVSWYQQALGQGPQFIFQYYEEEERQRGNFPDRFSGHQFPNYSSELNVNALLLGDSALYLCASSSPEGAGGGNGQFFGPGTRLTVL.

This clone was seen repeatedly, ten times or more. The chain has TRBV7-6 and TRBJ2-7, with TRBD1 matching 7 bases. CDR3 length: 13 residues. V trimming: 4 bases; J trimming: 5 bases; junction bases outside the gene matches: 5. Germline loops: CDR1 SGHVS, CDR2 FNYEAQ. The CDR3 sequence: CASSSYRGHEQYF. CDR3 in DNA: TGTGCCAGCAGCTCCTACAGGGGTCACGAGCAGTACTTC.